The source of this T cell receptor beta chain is a study of T cells expressing NK-cell markers. About the research overall: Sorted CD3+CD56+NKG2C+, CD3+CD56+NKG2C- and CD3+CD56-NKG2C+ T-cell subsets were beta-chain profiled. There were seven HCMV-seropositive donors and one seronegative donor among the eight sequenced.

With the 5' RACE reads reprocessed, TCRdb shows one record per CDR3 protein and no DNA. This sample contains 500,000 to 700,000 distinct CDR3 sequences. This CDR3 is built from 15 residues. Germline CDR1 reads MGHRA; CDR2 reads YSYEKL. Study conclusions and caveats: Expanded NKG2C+ T cell clones had unclear HCMV specificity. The contribution of dominant NKG2C+ clonotypes to CD8+ T cells in a handful of donors was roughly 1.0-8%.

On this clonotype: Its antigen remains unidentified.

The TCR sequence derives from a man aged 18 to 29 in good health. The specimen was blood T cells: a sorted CD56 or NKG2C T cell subset, CD4+ or CD8+ T cells, or bulk PBMC T cells (not recorded which). J is TRBJ1-1 and V is TRBV4-1; with no DNA, the TCRdb D assignment of TRBD1 cannot be verified. CDR3 loop: CASSHARGTNTEAFF.